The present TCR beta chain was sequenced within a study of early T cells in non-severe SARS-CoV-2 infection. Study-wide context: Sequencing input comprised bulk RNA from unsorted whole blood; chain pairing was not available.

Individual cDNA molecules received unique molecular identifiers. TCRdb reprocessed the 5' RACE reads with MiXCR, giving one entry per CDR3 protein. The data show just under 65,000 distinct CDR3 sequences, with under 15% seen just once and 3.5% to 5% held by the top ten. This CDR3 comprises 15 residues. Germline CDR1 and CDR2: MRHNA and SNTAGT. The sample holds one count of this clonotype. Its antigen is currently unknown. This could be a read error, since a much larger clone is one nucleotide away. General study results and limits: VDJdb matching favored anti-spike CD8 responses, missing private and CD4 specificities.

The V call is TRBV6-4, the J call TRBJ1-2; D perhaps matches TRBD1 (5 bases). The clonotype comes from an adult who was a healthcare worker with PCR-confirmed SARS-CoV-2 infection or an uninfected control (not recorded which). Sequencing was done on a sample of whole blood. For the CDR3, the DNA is TGTGCCAGCAGTCGGGAACGAGGGGAAAACTTTGGCTACACCTTC. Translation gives CASSRERGENFGYTF.